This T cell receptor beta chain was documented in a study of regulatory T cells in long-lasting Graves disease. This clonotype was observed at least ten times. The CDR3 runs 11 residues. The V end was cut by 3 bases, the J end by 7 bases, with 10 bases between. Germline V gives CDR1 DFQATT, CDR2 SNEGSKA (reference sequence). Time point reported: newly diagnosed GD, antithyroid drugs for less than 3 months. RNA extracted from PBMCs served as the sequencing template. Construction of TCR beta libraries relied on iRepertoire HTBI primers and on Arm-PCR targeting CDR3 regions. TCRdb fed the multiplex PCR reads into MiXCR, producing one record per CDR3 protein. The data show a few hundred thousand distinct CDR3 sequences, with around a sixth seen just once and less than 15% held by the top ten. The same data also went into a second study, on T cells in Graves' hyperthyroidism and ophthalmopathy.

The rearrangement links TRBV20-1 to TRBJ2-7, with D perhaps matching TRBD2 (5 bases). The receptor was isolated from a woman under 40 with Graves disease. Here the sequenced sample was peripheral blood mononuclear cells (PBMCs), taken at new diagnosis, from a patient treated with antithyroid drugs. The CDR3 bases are TGCAGTGCTAGGAACGGACTGGAGCAGTACTTC. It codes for CSARNGLEQYF.